Below, 23 T cell receptor beta chains from the same sample are listed, as sequenced in a study of T-cell memory formation after mild COVID-19. TCRdb reprocessed the 5' RACE reads with MiXCR, giving one entry per CDR3 protein. Of 200,000 or so distinct CDR3 sequences in the sample, more than 15% are singletons; the top ten hold about 2%. The source material was PBMCs or a T cell subset sorted from them (not recorded which). The receptor source for this set is an adult woman who had mild COVID-19 (a few samples of this study predate the infection). Cell type and time point are not known.

This chain links TRBV13 with TRBJ2-7; D is perhaps TRBD2 (5 bases). V was shortened by 4 bases and J by 2 bases, with 15 bases between the two germline ends. Germline V gene lookup returns CDR1 PRHDT and CDR2 FYEKMQ (reference sequence). The CDR3 is 15 amino acids. The CDR3 is CASSSPGQTTYEQYF. The CDR3 bases are TGTGCCAGCAGCTCGCCCGGGCAGACTACCTACGAGCAGTACTTC.

This clonotype was seen a few times. The chain couples TRBV18 to TRBJ2-7; 10 bases fit TRBD2. J was trimmed by 5 bases and V by 3 bases; bases with no gene match: 10. The germline V gene has CDR1 KGHSH and CDR2 LQKENI. The CDR3 has 16 amino acids. The CDR3 DNA is TGTGCCAGCTCACCTACCCTAGCGGGAGACCTCCACGAGCAGTACTTC. Its translation: CASSPTLAGDLHEQYF.

V and J are TRBV12-3 or TRBV12-4 and TRBJ1-3, with D uncertain. This CDR3 has 14 residues. Trimming removed 1 base from V and 2 bases from J, with 6 bases in between. CDR3 bases: TGTGCCAGCAGTTTAGAGTTCGCTGGAAACACCATATATTTT. It encodes CASSLEFAGNTIYF.

The J gene is TRBJ2-7, the V gene TRBV25-1; D is unclear. The germline V gene encodes CDR1 MGHDK and CDR2 SYGVNS. The length of the CDR3 is 17 residues. The V end was cut by 1 base, the J end by 0 bases, with 16 bases between. CDR3 amino acids: CASSESPGRSPSYEQYF. The CDR3 coding sequence is TGTGCCAGCAGTGAATCGCCAGGCAGATCCCCCTCCTACGAGCAGTACTTC.

This clonotype was detected a few times. V gene TRBV10-3 combines with J gene TRBJ2-3, with D perhaps matching TRBD1 or TRBD2 (5 bases each). Germline loops: CDR1 ENHRY, CDR2 SYGVKD. The CDR3 loop spans 14 amino acids. V was trimmed by 10 bases and J by 0 bases, leaving 14 bases between them. CDR3 sequence (DNA): TGTGCCACCCGTGGGACGGCCAGCACAGATACGCAGTATTTT. This translates into CATRGTASTDTQYF.

This clonotype has ten or more counts. This chain uses TRBV20-1 with TRBJ2-7; 9 bases match TRBD1. J lost 5 bases, V lost 5 bases, and 10 bases had no gene match. The germline V gene encodes CDR1 DFQATT and CDR2 SNEGSKA (reference sequence). The CDR3 has 14 residues. This chain's CDR3 is CSAQGGQGGNEQYF. In nucleotides, the CDR3 is TGCAGTGCTCAGGGGGGACAGGGAGGGAACGAGCAGTACTTC.

The chain's CDR3 is CATRDNNNGNTIYF. The CDR3 nucleotides are TGTGCCACCAGGGACAACAACAACGGAAACACCATATATTTT. This chain links TRBV24-1 with TRBJ1-3, with D possibly TRBD1 on 5 matching bases. From germline, CDR1 is KGHDR and CDR2 SFDVKD. V lost 7 bases to trimming and J lost 4 bases, with 13 bases between them. The CDR3 has 14 amino acids.

V usage is TRBV5-5 and J usage is TRBJ2-7; D is unresolved. Trimming removed 0 bases from V and 5 bases from J, with 6 bases in between. Germline V CDR1 and CDR2: SGHKS, YYEKEE (reference sequence). The CDR3 covers 12 residues. The CDR3 loop is CASSLGGDEQYF. As DNA, the CDR3 is TGTGCCAGCAGCTTGGGTGGGGACGAGCAGTACTTC.

This clonotype was seen a handful of times. In DNA, the CDR3 is TGTGCCAGCAGACGGGAGGTGAGGAATACGCAGTATTTT. It translates to CASRREVRNTQYF. This sequence joins TRBV12-3 or TRBV12-4 and TRBJ2-3; TRBD2 matches 7 bases. This CDR3 is built from 13 residues. The V segment lost 6 bases and the J segment 7 bases; nucleotides outside the gene matches: 7.

This clonotype has ten or more counts. The gene calls are TRBV15 and TRBJ2-2; no clear D. This CDR3 comprises 16 residues. V shed 0 bases and J shed 6 bases, with 14 bases lying between them. CDR1 is LNHNV, CDR2 YYDKDF, per germline (reference sequence). The CDR3: CATSRDHQASPGELFF. The DNA of the CDR3 is TGTGCCACCAGCAGAGATCACCAGGCCAGCCCCGGGGAGCTGTTTTTT.

This clonotype has only a few counts. The chain employs TRBV5-6 and TRBJ2-7, with TRBD2 as a possible D gene (5 bases). There are 15 residues in the CDR3. Germline V gene sequence: CDR1 SGHDT, CDR2 YYEEEE. V dropped 6 bases and J dropped 0 bases, with 16 bases sitting between them. The CDR3 DNA reads TGTGCCAGCACGGGGAAGACCAGCCACTCCTACGAGCAGTACTTC. It encodes CASTGKTSHSYEQYF.

The chain couples TRBV24-1 to TRBJ2-3; D is perhaps TRBD1 or TRBD2 (6 bases each). V shed 8 bases and J shed 5 bases, with 13 bases lying between them. The CDR3 is made up of 13 amino acids. Germline V gene data show CDR1 as KGHDR and CDR2 as SFDVKD. The CDR3 DNA sequence: TGTGCCACCAAGGGGGGCCCAGGAGATACGCAGTATTTT. Protein sequence: CATKGGPGDTQYF.

The sample holds a few counts of this clonotype. The V gene is TRBV10-2, the J gene TRBJ2-7, with TRBD2 identical over 7 bases. The CDR3 sequence is 14 residues long. Trimming at V came to 2 bases and at J to 4 bases, leaving 5 bases not matched to a gene. Germline V gives CDR1 WSHSY, CDR2 SAAADI. DNA of the CDR3: TGCGCCAGCAGTGAGGTCGGGGGGTTGTACGAGCAGTACTTC. Translation: CASSEVGGLYEQYF.

The chain combines TRBV7-9 with TRBJ1-3, with 7 bases matching TRBD1. Looked up from germline, CDR1 is SEHNR and CDR2 is FQNEAQ (reference sequence). The CDR3 consists of 15 residues. Trimming at V came to 5 bases and at J to 2 bases, leaving 6 bases not matched to a gene. CDR3 nucleotides: TGTGCCAGCAGCCCCGGAGGGGGCACTGGAAACACCATATATTTT. Translating it yields CASSPGGGTGNTIYF.

V is TRBV11-2 and J is TRBJ2-5, with TRBD2 as a possible D gene (6 bases). The CDR3 runs to 12 residues. From germline, CDR1 is SGHAT and CDR2 FQNNGV. Trimming pared 7 bases from V and 4 bases from J, leaving 10 bases between. As DNA, the CDR3 is TGTGCCAGCAACCACGGGGGAGAGACCCAGTACTTC. This gives the protein CASNHGGETQYF.

There are a few counts of this clonotype. The chain uses TRBV20-1 and TRBJ1-3; 11 nucleotides line up with TRBD1. From germline, CDR1 is DFQATT and CDR2 SNEGSKA (reference sequence). V was pared by 6 bases and J by 7 bases, with 5 bases of the junction left unmatched. The length of the CDR3 is 13 residues. DNA of the CDR3: TGCAGTGCGCTGGGACAGGGGGTCAACACCATATATTTT. Translated: CSALGQGVNTIYF.

The rearrangement links TRBV29-1 to TRBJ2-1, with D perhaps matching TRBD2 (5 bases). The CDR3 sequence is 17 residues long. With 6 bases removed from V and 0 bases from J, the gap between germline ends came to 21 bases. Per the germline V gene, CDR1 is SQVTM and CDR2 is ANQGSEA. The CDR3 spells CSVAPTRLADSYNEQFF. As DNA, the CDR3 is TGCAGCGTGGCTCCCACAAGGCTAGCCGACTCCTACAATGAGCAGTTCTTC.

The chain has TRBV7-3 and TRBJ2-5; D is ambiguous. Germline V gene sequence: CDR1 SGHTA, CDR2 FQGTGA. V lost 5 bases, J lost 2 bases, and 12 bases lay in between. The CDR3 covers 14 residues. This chain's CDR3 is CASSQSSAQETQYF. The DNA of the CDR3 is TGTGCCAGCAGCCAAAGCAGCGCACAAGAGACCCAGTACTTC.

The genes are TRBV6-4 and TRBJ1-1; the D is unclear. The CDR3 is 13 amino acids. V was shortened by 5 bases and J by 0 bases, with 7 bases between the two germline ends. Germline values: CDR1 MRHNA, CDR2 SNTAGT. The chain's CDR3 is CASSTHLNTEAFF. In nucleotides, the CDR3 is TGTGCCAGCAGTACCCACTTGAACACTGAAGCTTTCTTT.

The CDR3 loop reads CAISEAGVNTGELFF. The CDR3 coding sequence is TGTGCCATCAGTGAGGCTGGAGTGAACACCGGGGAGCTGTTTTTT. J is TRBJ2-2 and V is TRBV10-3, with D uncertain. Trimming left V 2 bases short and J 1 base short, with 8 bases between. Germline lookup yields CDR1 ENHRY and CDR2 SYGVKD. CDR3 length: 15 residues.

The chain links TRBV7-2 to TRBJ2-4, with D possibly being TRBD1 or TRBD2 (7 bases each). The V and J ends lost 5 bases and 5 bases respectively, with 19 bases between them. The CDR3 is 16 residues long. Germline CDR1 and CDR2: SGHTA and FQGNSA. The CDR3 reads CASSPRPQGGQNIQYF. CDR3 nucleotide sequence: TGTGCCAGCAGCCCCCGTCCCCAGGGGGGGCAAAACATTCAGTACTTC.

The gene calls are TRBV12-3 or TRBV12-4 and TRBJ1-1, with D unclear. The CDR3 is 12 residues long. V lost 2 bases to trimming and J lost 3 bases, with 4 bases between them. The CDR3 loop reads CASSLHHTEAFF. The CDR3 DNA sequence: TGTGCCAGCAGTTTACACCACACTGAAGCTTTCTTT.

Notes on this clonotype: One end of the junction varies from germline; a read error may be responsible. The chain recombines TRBV12-3 or TRBV12-4 with TRBJ2-5, with 9 bases that match TRBD2. CDR3 size: 15 residues. The CDR3 DNA reads as TGTGACAGCAGTTTCAGTCTAGCGGGGCCTGAGACCCAGTACTTC. Its protein product is CDSSFSLAGPETQYF.